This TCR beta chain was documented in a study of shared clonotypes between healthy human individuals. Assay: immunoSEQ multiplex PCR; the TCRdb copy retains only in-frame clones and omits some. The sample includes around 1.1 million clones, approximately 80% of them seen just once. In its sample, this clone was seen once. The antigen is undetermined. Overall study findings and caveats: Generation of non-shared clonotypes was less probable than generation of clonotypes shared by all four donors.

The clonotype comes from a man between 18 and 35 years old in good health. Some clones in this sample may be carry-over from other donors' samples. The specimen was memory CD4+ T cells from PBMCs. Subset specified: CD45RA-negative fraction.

CDR3 sequence (DNA): TGTGCCAGCAGCTGGAGGGAGACCACAGATACGCAGTATTTT. Translating it yields CASSWRETTDTQYF. The chain has TRBV7-2 and TRBJ2-3; the D gene is possibly TRBD2 (6 bases). Germline assignment: CDR1 SGHTA and CDR2 FQGNSA. The CDR3 extends over 14 amino acids. V lost 4 bases and J 2 bases, leaving 10 bases between the germline ends.